The 28 T cell receptor beta chains listed next were all sequenced from one sample in a study of technical replicates of blood from a few donors. Using immunoSEQ multiplex PCR, the repertoire was profiled, and TCRdb retains in-frame clones only, with some absent. The top ten clones hold about 4.6% of a sample with approximately 74,000 clones, 88% of them seen once. The sample comprised PBMCs. These TCRs come from a human donor in good health. Some clones in this sample may be carry-over from other donors' samples.

V usage is TRBV27 and J usage is TRBJ2-7; 13 bases are a match to TRBD2. The V gene's germline CDR1 is MNHEY and CDR2 SMNVEV (reference sequence). CDR3 size: 16 residues. Losses at the gene ends were 6 bases for V and 9 bases for J; bases not matched to a gene: 14. CDR3 in DNA: TGTGCCAGCAGCCTCACTAGCGGGAGGGCGGTTTTTAGGCAGTACTTC. Its protein is CASSLTSGRAVFRQYF.

The chain employs TRBV4-1 and TRBJ2-7, with 11 positions matching TRBD2. There are 16 residues in the CDR3. Looked up from germline, CDR1 is MGHRA and CDR2 is YSYEKL. Trimming removed 1 base from V and 5 bases from J; junction bases left unmatched: 7. The CDR3 DNA is TGCGCCAGCAGCCAAGTGGTAGCGGGAGGGAAGAACGAGCAGTACTTC. Protein: CASSQVVAGGKNEQYF.

The chain is built from TRBV27 and TRBJ1-1; D ambiguous. Germline V lookup: CDR1 MNHEY, CDR2 SMNVEV (reference sequence). V was cut by 10 bases and J by 6 bases, with 18 bases left in between. CDR3 length: 13 residues. The CDR3 DNA follows: TGTGCCACGCGGGGAGTAAATAACGCTGAAGCTTTCTTT. Amino acids: CATRGVNNAEAFF.

The CDR3 is CASKDRARVGDTEAFF. CDR3 bases: TGCGCCAGCAAGGACAGGGCGCGTGTCGGGGACACTGAAGCTTTCTTT. The gene calls are TRBV5-1 and TRBJ1-1; 8 positions match TRBD1. With 6 bases clipped from V and 3 bases from J, the junction kept 13 bases outside the gene matches. Per germline, CDR1 SGHRS and CDR2 YFSETQ. The CDR3 is 16 residues long.

This clone has just a few counts. The rearrangement joins TRBV4-2 to TRBJ1-1, with a possible D match to TRBD1 (5 bases). The CDR3 runs 14 residues. Looked up from germline, CDR1 is LGHNA and CDR2 is YNFKEQ. V lost 4 bases to trimming and J lost 13 bases, with 22 bases between them. The CDR3 DNA follows: TGTGCCAGCAGCCTCCTCTCTCCCCGGGGGGTGGTTTTCTTT. It specifies CASSLLSPRGVVFF.

The rearrangement uses TRBV7-9 and TRBJ2-6; no definite D call. CDR1 SEHNR and CDR2 FQNEAQ come from the germline V gene (reference sequence). V lost 6 bases, J lost 0 bases, and 6 bases lay in between. The CDR3 sequence is 14 residues long. The chain's CDR3 is CASSTVSGANVLTF. The CDR3 DNA sequence: TGTGCCAGCAGTACTGTCTCTGGGGCCAACGTCCTGACTTTC. Full variable domain (remainder filled in from reference TRBV7-9 and TRBJ2-6): DTGVSQNPRHKITKRGQNVTFRCDPISEHNRLYWYRQTLGQGPEFLTYFQNEAQLEKSRLLSDRFSAERPKGSFSTLEIQRTEQGDSAMYLCASSTVSGANVLTFGAGSRLTVL.

A single count supports this clone. This chain joins TRBV7-2 and TRBJ2-7; possibly TRBD2 for D (6 bases). The CDR3 length is 13 residues. The V end was cut by 6 bases, the J end by 3 bases, with 12 bases between. Germline CDR1 reads SGHTA; CDR2 reads FQGNSA. The CDR3 nucleotides read TGTGCCAGCAGACATCACGGGGGCTACGAGCAGTACTTC. Protein: CASRHHGGYEQYF. Variable domain in full (rest from reference TRBV7-2 and TRBJ2-7): GAGVSQSPSNKVTEKGKDVELRCDPISGHTALYWYRQSLGQGLEFLIYFQGNSAPDKSGLPSDRFSAERTGGSVSTLTIQRTQQEDSAVYLCASRHHGGYEQYFGPGTRLTVT.

This clone was seen just once. The chain is built from TRBV19 and TRBJ2-7; TRBD1 agrees at 10 bases. The CDR3 length is 15 residues. The ends lost 4 bases at V and 10 bases at J; junction bases unmatched: 13. CDR1 is LNHDA, CDR2 SQIVND, per germline (reference sequence). The CDR3 nucleotides read TGTGCCAGTAGTACCCCCGGGACAGGGGTATCGTCACAGTACTTC. The encoded protein is CASSTPGTGVSSQYF.

This chain joins TRBV9 and TRBJ1-2; 8 nucleotides line up with TRBD1. The CDR3 has 14 residues. V lost 0 bases to trimming and J lost 4 bases; unmatched junction nucleotides: 2. Germline CDR1 and CDR2: SGDLS and YYNGEE. The CDR3 DNA is TGTGCCAGCAGCGTAGGACAGGGGTCCTATGGCTACACCTTC. Protein product: CASSVGQGSYGYTF.

The CDR3 reads CASNRVNTEAFF. The CDR3, as DNA: TGTGCCAGCAATCGGGTGAACACTGAAGCTTTCTTT. The V call is TRBV5-6, the J call TRBJ1-1; D ambiguous. Per germline, CDR1 SGHDT and CDR2 YYEEEE. The CDR3 totals 12 residues. The V and J ends lost 6 bases and 0 bases respectively, with 6 bases between them.

V usage is TRBV5-1 and J usage is TRBJ2-3; 11 bases agree with TRBD2. The CDR3 totals 16 residues. Germline CDR1 and CDR2: SGHRS and YFSETQ. Unmatched junction bases numbered 6, after V lost 3 bases and J lost 3 bases. The CDR3 here is CASSSVAGGLTDTQYF. DNA for the CDR3: TGCGCCAGCAGCTCGGTAGCGGGAGGGTTAACAGATACGCAGTATTTT.

The chain links TRBV2 to TRBJ2-5; tentative D call: TRBD2 (7 bases). Trimming shortened V by 11 bases and J by 4 bases, and 14 bases separated the two germline ends. The CDR3 spans 12 residues. Germline loops: CDR1 SNHLY, CDR2 FYNNEI. The CDR3 reads CASRGGGETQYF. As DNA, the CDR3 is TGTGCCTCCAGGGGAGGGGGAGAGACCCAGTACTTC.

The genes are TRBV27 and TRBJ2-1; 13 nucleotides agree with TRBD2. The J segment lost 5 bases and the V segment lost 6 bases, leaving 1 base of the junction unmatched. The germline V gene encodes CDR1 MNHEY and CDR2 SMNVEV (reference sequence). This CDR3 has 14 amino acids. CDR3 residues: CASRLAGGDNEQFF. The DNA of the CDR3 is TGTGCCAGCAGACTAGCGGGGGGGGACAATGAGCAGTTCTTC.

There are a few counts of this clone. CDR3 region: CASSLHTTGHYGYTF. Here the CDR3 DNA reads TGTGCCAGCAGCTTACACACGACAGGGCACTATGGCTACACCTTC. This sequence joins TRBV7-9 and TRBJ1-2, with TRBD1 matching 7 bases. This CDR3 contains 15 residues. Losses at the gene ends were 2 bases for V and 3 bases for J; bases not matched to a gene: 6. In germline, CDR1 is SEHNR, CDR2 FQNEAQ (reference sequence). Variable domain in full (rest from reference TRBV7-9 and TRBJ1-2): DTGVSQNPRHKITKRGQNVTFRCDPISEHNRLYWYRQTLGQGPEFLTYFQNEAQLEKSRLLSDRFSAERPKGSFSTLEIQRTEQGDSAMYLCASSLHTTGHYGYTFGSGTRLTVV.

The chain employs TRBV5-1 and TRBJ2-6, with D tentatively TRBD1 (6 bases). Trimming pared 7 bases from V and 1 base from J, leaving 12 bases between. Germline V lookup: CDR1 SGHRS, CDR2 YFSETQ. The CDR3 extends over 15 amino acids. CDR3 nucleotide sequence: TGCGCCAGCGGACAGACAGGTTCTGGGGCCAACGTCCTGACTTTC. Encoded protein: CASGQTGSGANVLTF.

The rearrangement joins TRBV30 to TRBJ1-1; D call uncertain. Germline CDR1 reads GTSNPN; CDR2 reads SVGIG (reference sequence). V shed 8 bases and J shed 0 bases, with 10 bases lying between them. The CDR3 extends over 12 amino acids. The DNA of the CDR3 is TGTGCCCTCCCCGGGGTGAACACTGAAGCTTTCTTT. This encodes CALPGVNTEAFF.

Regarding this clone: The same CDR3 also results from other DNA sequences found in this sample. The chain combines TRBV9 with TRBJ2-5, with D perhaps matching TRBD2 (6 bases). The V end was cut by 4 bases, the J end by 2 bases, with 9 bases between. The CDR3 spans 13 residues. CDR1 and CDR2 (germline): SGDLS, YYNGEE. This chain's CDR3 is CASSRGGQETQYF. CDR3 in DNA: TGTGCCAGCAGCAGGGGAGGTCAAGAGACCCAGTACTTC.

The chain is built from TRBV5-1 and TRBJ2-5; 10 positions agree with TRBD2. This CDR3 spans 14 amino acids. The J segment lost 1 base and the V segment lost 6 bases, leaving 3 bases of the junction unmatched. Per germline, CDR1 SGHRS and CDR2 YFSETQ. CDR3 bases: TGCGCCAGCAAACGGACTAGCGGCCAAGAGACCCAGTACTTC. This sequence encodes CASKRTSGQETQYF.

V gene TRBV2 combines with J gene TRBJ2-5, with TRBD2 matching 8 bases. The germline V gene has CDR1 SNHLY and CDR2 FYNNEI. V shed 1 base and J 6 bases; nucleotides not matched to a gene: 7. The CDR3 runs to 15 residues. For the CDR3, the DNA is TGTGCCAGCAGTGAAGGCCGCGGGGGGATAAAGACCCAGTACTTC. Translation: CASSEGRGGIKTQYF.

The chain is built from TRBV5-1 and TRBJ2-1; a possible D gene is TRBD2 (8 bases). The V gene lost 4 bases and the J gene lost 14 bases, with 16 bases spanning the gap. The germline gives CDR1 SGHRS, CDR2 YFSETQ. CDR3 length: 12 amino acids. In nucleotides, the CDR3 is TGCGCCAGCAGCCTAACTAGCGGACAGGAGTTCTTC. The encoded protein is CASSLTSGQEFF.

The V call is TRBV9, the J call TRBJ2-3, with 11 nucleotides matching TRBD2. Trimming at V came to 3 bases and at J to 7 bases, leaving 13 bases not matched to a gene. This CDR3 is built from 17 residues. Germline CDR1 is SGDLS and CDR2 is YYNGEE. CDR3 DNA: TGTGCCAGCAGCGCGACTAGCGGGAACACCGTACCTAATACGCAGTATTTT. Amino acid sequence: CASSATSGNTVPNTQYF.

In its sample, this clone was seen a few times. The CDR3 region is CASRGRGQMNTEAFF. CDR3 sequence (DNA): TGTGCCAGCAGGGGAAGGGGACAGATGAACACTGAAGCTTTCTTT. This rearrangement joins TRBV2 to TRBJ1-1; 7 nucleotides match TRBD1. The CDR3 length is 15 residues. After removal of 6 bases from V and 0 bases from J, the junction contained 7 bases not matched to a gene. Germline V gene lookup returns CDR1 SNHLY and CDR2 FYNNEI. Drawing the rest from reference TRBV2 and TRBJ1-1, the complete variable domain is EPEVTQTPSHQVTQMGQEVILRCVPISNHLYFYWYRQILGQKVEFLVSFYNNEISEKSEIFDDQFSVERPDGSNFTLKIRSTKLEDSAMYFCASRGRGQMNTEAFFGQGTRLTVV.

This rearrangement joins TRBV5-1 to TRBJ2-4, with 8 bases lining up with TRBD1. Germline V gives CDR1 SGHRS, CDR2 YFSETQ. V dropped 4 bases and J dropped 2; count of bases not matched to a gene: 11. This CDR3 contains 17 residues. The CDR3 DNA is TGCGCCAGCAGCCAAGTGGACAGGGCAATATCCAAAAACATTCAGTACTTC. Its protein product is CASSQVDRAISKNIQYF.

The V and J genes are TRBV7-9 and TRBJ1-2, with TRBD1 identical over 8 bases. Germline loops: CDR1 SEHNR, CDR2 FQNEAQ (reference sequence). This CDR3 contains 15 residues. V was pared by 3 bases and J by 4 bases, with 7 bases of the junction left unmatched. The CDR3 here is CASSFRTGTTYGYTF. The CDR3 bases are TGTGCCAGCAGCTTTAGGACAGGGACAACCTATGGCTACACCTTC.

The chain carries TRBV28 and TRBJ2-1; 7 bases are a match to TRBD1. This CDR3 contains 15 residues. Germline lookup yields CDR1 MDHEN and CDR2 SYDVKM. V was pared by 2 bases and J by 7 bases, with 8 bases of the junction left unmatched. Here the CDR3 DNA reads TGTGCCAGCAGTTTACCAACCCACAGGGGTAATGAGCAGTTCTTC. Protein sequence: CASSLPTHRGNEQFF.

The V and J genes are TRBV19 and TRBJ1-6, with TRBD1 matching over 8 bases. This CDR3 has 14 residues. V lost 5 bases and J lost 10; bases outside the gene matches: 7. In germline, CDR1 is LNHDA, CDR2 SQIVND (reference sequence). The CDR3: CASSQGQVNSPLHF. Written as DNA, the CDR3 is TGTGCCAGTAGTCAGGGACAGGTGAACTCACCCCTCCACTTT. Full variable domain (remainder filled in from reference TRBV19 and TRBJ1-6): DGGITQSPKYLFRKEGQNVTLSCEQNLNHDAMYWYRQDPGQGLRLIYYSQIVNDFQKGDIAEGYSVSREKKESFPLTVTSAQKNPTAFYLCASSQGQVNSPLHFGNGTRLTVT.

This clone was seen just once. The chain has TRBV4-1 and TRBJ2-7, with 9 bases aligning to TRBD1. The germline CDR1 and CDR2 sequences are MGHRA and YSYEKL. This CDR3 has 16 residues. Trimming cost V 2 bases and J 7 bases; bases outside gene matches: 12. CDR3 DNA sequence: TGCGCCAGCAGCCAACCACGGGGACAGGGATTGAGGGAGCAGTACTTC. Its translation is CASSQPRGQGLREQYF.

This clone was seen once. This chain connects TRBV9 to TRBJ1-4, with 8 bases matching TRBD1. V lost 4 bases to trimming and J lost 4 bases; unmatched junction nucleotides: 3. Per the germline V gene, CDR1 is SGDLS and CDR2 is YYNGEE. This CDR3 contains 14 residues. CDR3 coding DNA: TGTGCCAGCAGCCGGGACAGGATTAATGAAAAACTGTTTTTT. This gives the protein CASSRDRINEKLFF.